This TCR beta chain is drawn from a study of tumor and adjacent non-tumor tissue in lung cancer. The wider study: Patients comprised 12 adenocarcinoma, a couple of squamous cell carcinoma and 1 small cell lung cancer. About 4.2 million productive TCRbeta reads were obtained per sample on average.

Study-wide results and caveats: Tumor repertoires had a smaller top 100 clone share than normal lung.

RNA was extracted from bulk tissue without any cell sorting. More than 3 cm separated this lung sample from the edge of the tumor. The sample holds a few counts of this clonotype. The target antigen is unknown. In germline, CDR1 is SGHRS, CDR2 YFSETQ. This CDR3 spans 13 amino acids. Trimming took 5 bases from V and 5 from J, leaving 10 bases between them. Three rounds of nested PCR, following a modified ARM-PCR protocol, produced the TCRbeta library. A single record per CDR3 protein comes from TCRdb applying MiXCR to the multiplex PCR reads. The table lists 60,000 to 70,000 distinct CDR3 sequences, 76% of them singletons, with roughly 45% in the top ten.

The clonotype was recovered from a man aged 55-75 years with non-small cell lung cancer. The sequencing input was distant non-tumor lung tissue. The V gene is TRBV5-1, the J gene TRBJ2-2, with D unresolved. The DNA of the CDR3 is TGCGCCAGCAGGTTTATGGAAACCGGGGAGCTGTTTTTT. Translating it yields CASRFMETGELFF.